This is a list of T cell receptor beta chains from one sample in a study of blood T cell repertoires in COVID-19. The method was immunoSEQ multiplex PCR; TCRdb's version includes in-frame clones alone and lacks a portion of them. Of about 300,000 clones listed, about 83% were seen once; the top ten hold approximately 1.2%. Sequenced: peripheral blood. These TCRs come from a woman between 45 and 65 years old with acute or convalescent COVID-19. The CDR3 runs from the conserved cysteine through the conserved F or W. Each record gives: J gene, V gene, D gene, clone size, CDR3 DNA, CDR3 protein. A D gene is named only where the DNA matches it firmly. Rows may omit the clone size; those that give it use once, few, many or a size class.

j_gene: TRBJ1-3; v_gene: TRBV7-6; d_gene: TRBD1; abundance: -; CDR3nt: TGTGCCAGCAGCCAAGGACAGGGAGAAGGAAACACCATATATTTT; CDR3aa: CASSQGQGEGNTIYF
j_gene: TRBJ1-2; v_gene: TRBV25-1; d_gene: TRBD1; abundance: once; CDR3nt: TGTGCCTCCGAGGACAGGTTCTATGGCTACACCTTC; CDR3aa: CASEDRFYGYTF
j_gene: TRBJ2-2; v_gene: TRBV23-1; d_gene: -; abundance: -; CDR3nt: TGCGCCAGCAGTCAATCGATCTTCCTCGGGGTCACCGGGGAGCTGTTTTTT; CDR3aa: CASSQSIFLGVTGELFF
j_gene: TRBJ1-1; v_gene: TRBV6-5; d_gene: -; abundance: few; CDR3nt: TGTGCCAGCAGTTACTCCCTGCTGTCCCGGGCTTTCTTT; CDR3aa: CASSYSLLSRAFF
j_gene: TRBJ1-1; v_gene: TRBV6-6; d_gene: -; abundance: -; CDR3nt: TGTGCCAGCAGGTCGGACGGACAGAACACTGAAGCTTTCTTT; CDR3aa: CASRSDGQNTEAFF
j_gene: TRBJ1-6; v_gene: TRBV2; d_gene: TRBD1; abundance: -; CDR3nt: TGTGCCAGCAGTCGACAGGGAAGTGAATCACCCCTCCACTTT; CDR3aa: CASSRQGSESPLHF
j_gene: TRBJ1-1; v_gene: TRBV6-6; d_gene: -; abundance: -; CDR3nt: TGTGCCAGCAGTGAGCCCGACTATCGGGCTTTCTTT; CDR3aa: CASSEPDYRAFF
j_gene: TRBJ2-1; v_gene: TRBV30; d_gene: TRBD2; abundance: -; CDR3nt: TGTGCCTGGAGTGTACTTGAAGCCGGAGGCGGGGGGTTCTACAATGAGCAGTTCTTC; CDR3aa: CAWSVLEAGGGGFYNEQFF
j_gene: TRBJ1-3; v_gene: TRBV10-3; d_gene: -; abundance: -; CDR3nt: TGTGCCATCAGTGAACAGGTTGGAAACACCATATATTTT; CDR3aa: CAISEQVGNTIYF
j_gene: TRBJ2-1; v_gene: TRBV19; d_gene: -; abundance: -; CDR3nt: TGTGCCAGTAGTAACAGGGAGGGAGCGTGGAATGAGCAGTTCTTC; CDR3aa: CASSNREGAWNEQFF
j_gene: TRBJ2-1; v_gene: TRBV19; d_gene: TRBD1; abundance: once; CDR3nt: TGTGCCAGTAGTATACAGGGGGCGCGTTACAATGAGCAGTTCTTC; CDR3aa: CASSIQGARYNEQFF
j_gene: TRBJ1-5; v_gene: TRBV19; d_gene: TRBD1; abundance: -; CDR3nt: TGTGCCAGTAGGGGGACAGGGGGACAGCCCCAGCATTTT; CDR3aa: CASRGTGGQPQHF
j_gene: TRBJ1-3; v_gene: TRBV12-5; d_gene: -; abundance: -; CDR3nt: TGTGCTAGTGGTTCAGGGGAAACTGGAAACACCATATATTTT; CDR3aa: CASGSGETGNTIYF
j_gene: TRBJ1-2; v_gene: TRBV11-1; d_gene: TRBD1; abundance: -; CDR3nt: TGTGCCAGCAGCCTTACCGGACAGGGCCCCGGCTACACCTTC; CDR3aa: CASSLTGQGPGYTF
j_gene: TRBJ1-1; v_gene: TRBV9; d_gene: TRBD1; abundance: -; CDR3nt: TGTGCCAGCAGCCAAGGGGGCTGGACTGAAGCTTTCTTT; CDR3aa: CASSQGGWTEAFF
j_gene: TRBJ1-1; v_gene: TRBV9; d_gene: -; abundance: -; CDR3nt: TGTGCCAGCAGCGCCCAGGGTCCATCTACCACTGAAGCTTTCTTT; CDR3aa: CASSAQGPSTTEAFF
j_gene: TRBJ1-1; v_gene: TRBV4-1; d_gene: -; abundance: many; CDR3nt: TGCGCCAGCAGCCAGAGGGAGGGGCACACTGAAGCTTTCTTT; CDR3aa: CASSQREGHTEAFF
j_gene: TRBJ1-3; v_gene: TRBV30; d_gene: -; abundance: once; CDR3nt: TGTGCCTGGAGTAGAGGCTCTGGAAACACCATATATTTT; CDR3aa: CAWSRGSGNTIYF
j_gene: TRBJ1-1; v_gene: TRBV9; d_gene: -; abundance: -; CDR3nt: TGTGCCAGCAGCGTAGCGGTATGGAGGGGTGAAGCTTTCTTT; CDR3aa: CASSVAVWRGEAFF
j_gene: TRBJ1-4; v_gene: TRBV7-2; d_gene: -; abundance: -; CDR3nt: TGTGCCAGCAGCCCAGGAGGAACTAATGAAAAACTGTTTTTT; CDR3aa: CASSPGGTNEKLFF
j_gene: TRBJ2-1; v_gene: TRBV5-1; d_gene: -; abundance: -; CDR3nt: TGCGCCAGCAGCTCAACAGCGGTACCGACAAAGAATGAGCAGTTCTTC; CDR3aa: CASSSTAVPTKNEQFF
j_gene: TRBJ1-2; v_gene: TRBV6-6; d_gene: -; abundance: -; CDR3nt: TGTGCCAGCAACTACTTTTCCCGGAGGGAGGACTATGGCTACACCTTC; CDR3aa: CASNYFSRREDYGYTF
j_gene: TRBJ2-7; v_gene: TRBV5-1; d_gene: -; abundance: -; CDR3nt: TGCGCCAGCAGCTTGAACAGGAACTACGAGCAGTACTTC; CDR3aa: CASSLNRNYEQYF
j_gene: TRBJ2-2; v_gene: TRBV19; d_gene: -; abundance: -; CDR3nt: TGTGCCAGTAGTATACTAGCTCTCGGTGCCACCGGGGAGCTGTTTTTT; CDR3aa: CASSILALGATGELFF
j_gene: TRBJ2-3; v_gene: TRBV19; d_gene: TRBD2; abundance: once; CDR3nt: TGTGCCAGTAGTCCGGGGACTAGTACAGATACGCAGTATTTT; CDR3aa: CASSPGTSTDTQYF
j_gene: TRBJ1-2; v_gene: TRBV12-3/TRBV12-4; d_gene: -; abundance: -; CDR3nt: TGTGCCAGCAGTAAACAGGGACGCTATGGCTACACCTTC; CDR3aa: CASSKQGRYGYTF
j_gene: TRBJ1-2; v_gene: TRBV5-6; d_gene: -; abundance: -; CDR3nt: TGTGCCAGCAGCCCCCTCCGGGGGAACTATGGCTACACCTTC; CDR3aa: CASSPLRGNYGYTF
j_gene: TRBJ2-5; v_gene: TRBV23-1; d_gene: -; abundance: -; CDR3nt: TGCGCCAGCAGTCAATGGGTACAGGTGCGGGAGACCCAGTACTTC; CDR3aa: CASSQWVQVRETQYF
j_gene: TRBJ1-4; v_gene: TRBV27; d_gene: -; abundance: -; CDR3nt: TGTGCCAGCAGCCAGACATACACGGAAAAACTGTTTTTT; CDR3aa: CASSQTYTEKLFF
j_gene: TRBJ2-5; v_gene: TRBV7-8; d_gene: TRBD2; abundance: -; CDR3nt: TGTGCCAGCAGCTCCTTACTAGCGGGGCCGAAAGAGACCCAGTACTTC; CDR3aa: CASSSLLAGPKETQYF
j_gene: TRBJ1-2; v_gene: TRBV5-1; d_gene: TRBD1; abundance: few; CDR3nt: TGCGCCAGCAGCTCGACAGGGACTGGTGGCTACACCTTC; CDR3aa: CASSSTGTGGYTF
j_gene: TRBJ1-2; v_gene: TRBV12-3/TRBV12-4; d_gene: -; abundance: -; CDR3nt: TGTGCCAGCAGTTCTGGGGCGCTTGGCTACACCTTC; CDR3aa: CASSSGALGYTF
j_gene: TRBJ2-4; v_gene: TRBV18; d_gene: TRBD2; abundance: few; CDR3nt: TGTGCCAGCTCACCGTCACTAGCGGGAGGGCTTATAGCCAAAAACATTCAGTACTTC; CDR3aa: CASSPSLAGGLIAKNIQYF
j_gene: TRBJ1-5; v_gene: TRBV4-2; d_gene: -; abundance: -; CDR3nt: TGTGCCAGCAGCCAAGACAGTAGCAATCAGCCCCAGCATTTT; CDR3aa: CASSQDSSNQPQHF
j_gene: TRBJ2-5; v_gene: TRBV20-1; d_gene: -; abundance: -; CDR3nt: TGCAGTGCTCCAAAAGAGACCCAGTACTTC; CDR3aa: CSAPKETQYF
j_gene: TRBJ2-5; v_gene: TRBV3-1/TRBV3-2; d_gene: TRBD2; abundance: -; CDR3nt: TGTGCCAGCAGCCAAGGTGCTGTAGCGGGGGGTGAGACCCAGTACTTC; CDR3aa: CASSQGAVAGGETQYF
j_gene: TRBJ2-5; v_gene: TRBV19; d_gene: TRBD2; abundance: -; CDR3nt: TGTGCCAGTACCCCGACGGGGGGGAGAGAGACCCAGTACTTC; CDR3aa: CASTPTGGRETQYF
j_gene: TRBJ1-6; v_gene: TRBV7-6; d_gene: -; abundance: -; CDR3nt: TGTGCCAGCAGCTTAGGACAGCTCTCCTATAATTCACCCCTCCACTTT; CDR3aa: CASSLGQLSYNSPLHF
j_gene: TRBJ2-5; v_gene: TRBV10-3; d_gene: TRBD2; abundance: -; CDR3nt: TGTGCCATCAGTGAGTCGATGCTAGCGGGAACCCAAGAGACCCAGTACTTC; CDR3aa: CAISESMLAGTQETQYF
j_gene: TRBJ2-2; v_gene: TRBV5-1; d_gene: TRBD1; abundance: few; CDR3nt: TGCGCCAGCAGCTCAGGACAGGGCCACGGGGAGCTGTTTTTT; CDR3aa: CASSSGQGHGELFF